Following are 15 T cell receptor beta chains from one sample sequenced in a study of technical replicates of blood from a few donors. Only in-frame clones appear in the TCRdb table, and some are missing; sequencing was by immunoSEQ multiplex PCR. In the table there are more than 65,000 clones, just under 95% of which are singletons. Sequencing input: T cells isolated from PBMCs. These TCRs come from a human donor in good health.

CDR3 in DNA: TGTGCCAGCAGTTACCTACCTTTCTTT. The encoded protein is CASSYLPFF. The genes are TRBV6-5 and TRBJ1-1; D not certain. CDR3 length: 9 residues. V was clipped by 2 bases and J by 12 bases, with 4 bases between them. Germline V gene sequence: CDR1 MNHEY, CDR2 SVGAGI.

This clone turned up a few times. The V call is TRBV27, the J call TRBJ1-4; D is unresolved. The V and J ends lost 1 base and 5 bases respectively, with 11 bases between them. CDR1 MNHEY and CDR2 SMNVEV come from the germline V gene (reference sequence). The length of the CDR3 is 15 residues. The CDR3 here is CASSLYGPPNEKLFF. CDR3 DNA: TGTGCCAGCAGTTTATATGGCCCACCGAATGAAAAACTGTTTTTT.

The chain is built from TRBV29-1 and TRBJ1-1; no clear D. CDR3 length: 12 amino acids. Germline CDR1 SQVTM, CDR2 ANQGSEA. The V end was cut by 7 bases, the J end by 0 bases, with 9 bases between. The CDR3 loop reads CSAGNLNTEAFF. The CDR3 DNA follows: TGCAGCGCCGGTAATTTGAACACTGAAGCTTTCTTT.

V and J are TRBV28 and TRBJ2-1; 10 bases map to TRBD2. The V gene's germline CDR1 is MDHEN and CDR2 SYDVKM. V lost 4 bases to trimming and J lost 7 bases; unmatched junction nucleotides: 13. The CDR3 is 17 amino acids. The CDR3 protein is CASSWRLAGLRGNEQFF. The DNA for the CDR3 is TGTGCCAGCAGTTGGAGACTAGCGGGTCTCAGGGGTAATGAGCAGTTCTTC.

CDR3 DNA: TGTGCCAGCAGTTACGGGACAGGGAACACTGAAGCTTTCTTT. This sequence encodes CASSYGTGNTEAFF. V gene TRBV6-5 combines with J gene TRBJ1-1, with 8 bases identical to TRBD1. The V gene end was trimmed by 2 bases and the J gene end by 1 base; junction bases not matched to a gene: 0. Germline-derived CDR1 and CDR2 are MNHEY and SVGAGI. This CDR3 has 14 residues.

The chain combines TRBV5-5 with TRBJ2-5; the D gene is possibly TRBD2 (6 bases). The CDR3 contains 13 residues. Germline lookup yields CDR1 SGHKS and CDR2 YYEKEE (reference sequence). V was clipped by 2 bases and J by 7 bases, with 12 bases between them. CDR3 in DNA: TGTGCCAGCAGCTTATTAGCGGTTGTGACCCAGTACTTC. Translation gives CASSLLAVVTQYF. The full variable domain, rest sourced from reference TRBV5-5 and TRBJ2-5, is DAGVTQSPTHLIKTRGQQVTLRCSPISGHKSVSWYQQVLGQGPQFIFQYYEKEERGRGNFPDRFSARQFPNYSSELNVNALLLGDSALYLCASSLLAVVTQYFGPGTRLLVL.

V and J are TRBV7-7 and TRBJ2-7, with D possibly matching TRBD1 (6 bases). The ends were cut back, 5 bases at V and 0 bases at J, with 20 bases in the middle. The germline V gene has CDR1 SSHAT and CDR2 FNYEAQ (reference sequence). The CDR3 covers 17 residues. The CDR3 sequence is CASSPLRTVGSSYEQYF. The DNA for the CDR3 is TGTGCCAGCAGCCCGCTACGGACAGTCGGAAGCTCCTACGAGCAGTACTTC.

The chain has TRBV7-9 and TRBJ2-5; D is ambiguous. This CDR3 region has 11 residues. Germline V CDR1 and CDR2: SEHNR, FQNEAQ (reference sequence). The ends were cut back, 11 bases at V and 0 bases at J, with 7 bases in the middle. The CDR3 loop is CAAEDQETQYF. The CDR3 region has the DNA TGTGCCGCCGAGGACCAAGAGACCCAGTACTTC.

As concerns this clone: In the same sample, other DNA sequences code for this CDR3. The chain has TRBV5-1 and TRBJ2-3; maybe TRBD1 (6 bases). The V gene lost 0 bases and the J gene lost 0 bases, with 11 bases spanning the gap. This CDR3 comprises 16 residues. CDR1 is SGHRS, CDR2 YFSETQ, per germline. In nucleotides, the CDR3 is TGCGCCAGCAGCTTGGCCGGCAGGGGCAGCACAGATACGCAGTATTTT. Translation gives CASSLAGRGSTDTQYF.

This sequence joins TRBV4-2 and TRBJ2-3; 12 nucleotides agree with TRBD2. The junction had 5 bases not matched to a gene; V was cut back by 1 base and J by 3 bases. Germline V gene data show CDR1 as LGHNA and CDR2 as YNFKEQ. This CDR3 comprises 17 residues. CDR3 loop: CASSQALAGGPTDTQYF. For the CDR3, the DNA is TGTGCCAGCAGCCAAGCTCTAGCGGGGGGGCCGACAGATACGCAGTATTTT.

The chain employs TRBV4-1 and TRBJ1-1, with 7 bases lining up with TRBD1. J lost 0 bases, V lost 6 bases, and 19 bases had no gene match. The CDR3 is made up of 19 amino acids. Germline lookup yields CDR1 MGHRA and CDR2 YSYEKL. The DNA for the CDR3 is TGCGCCAGCAGTGTGAGCGGCGGGAGGGGGCATCCAATGAACACTGAAGCTTTCTTT. Translating gives CASSVSGGRGHPMNTEAFF.

This clone was seen a few times. This chain uses TRBV7-6 with TRBJ2-7, with a weak D call TRBD1 (6 bases). V was pared by 3 bases and J by 3 bases, with 12 bases between. The CDR3 runs 14 residues. CDR1 is SGHVS, CDR2 FNYEAQ, per germline. Here the CDR3 DNA reads TGTGCCAGCAGCTTGGTCCCGGACAGCTACGAGCAGTACTTC. Protein product: CASSLVPDSYEQYF.

The chain is built from TRBV29-1 and TRBJ2-7, with D hard to call. Trimming removed 3 bases at V and 4 bases at J, with 10 bases between. Germline assignment: CDR1 SQVTM and CDR2 ANQGSEA. The CDR3 length is 12 residues. In DNA form, the CDR3 reads TGCAGCGTTGAGGCCTCAAAGTACGAGCAGTACTTC. This encodes CSVEASKYEQYF.

The CDR3 here is CASSRGGSTDTQYF. CDR3 coding DNA: TGTGCCAGCAGCCGCGGGGGGTCCACAGATACGCAGTATTTT. The V call is TRBV5-4, the J call TRBJ2-3, with 8 bases identical to TRBD2. Losses at the gene ends were 4 bases for V and 2 bases for J; bases not matched to a gene: 3. The CDR3 totals 14 residues. CDR1 is SGHNT, CDR2 YYREEE, per germline (reference sequence).

The CDR3 here is CASSLNRDLEKLFF. Here the CDR3 DNA reads TGTGCCAGCAGTTTAAACAGGGACCTTGAAAAACTGTTTTTT. V is TRBV28 and J is TRBJ1-4; tentatively, D is TRBD1 (6 bases). The germline V and J ends were trimmed by 2 bases and 7 bases, with 11 bases remaining between them. Germline CDR1 is MDHEN and CDR2 is SYDVKM. The CDR3 consists of 14 residues.